This paragraph covers one T cell receptor beta chain sequence. Its specificity is unknown. The sample is drawn from a study of OX40 agonist ivuxolimab in advanced cancers. Study at large: Each patient was given ivuxolimab into a vein every 2 weeks, at 0.01 to 10 mg/kg. Patients were around 83% male with ages roughly 20 to 80, mean 60. Broader study findings: Clonal expansion by week 6 occurred in CD4+ and CD8+ blood T cells (at 0.1 to 3.0 mg/kg). Antigen specificity of clonally expanded peripheral T cells was not established.

Germline CDR1 and CDR2: SGHDN and FVKESK. The length of the CDR3 is 12 residues. Trimming shortened V by 1 base and J by 4 bases, and 4 bases separated the two germline ends. Data came from immunoSEQ multiplex PCR; TCRdb stores just in-frame clones and leaves some out. The sample shows about 73,000 clones, 75% to 95% of them seen only once. This receptor was obtained from an adult with an advanced solid tumor such as melanoma, head and neck, liver or kidney cancer. This sequence joins TRBV14 and TRBJ1-2; no reliable D call. This material consisted of CD4+ or CD8+ T cells sorted from blood, taken in a trial of the OX40 agonist ivuxolimab. The CDR3 sequence is CASSQAAYGYTF. For the CDR3, the DNA is TGTGCCAGCAGCCAAGCAGCCTATGGCTACACCTTC.